The 28 T cell receptor beta chains below come from one sample, sequenced in a study of vaccination effects on CD4 cells after COVID-19. Clones were read by immunoSEQ multiplex PCR, and TCRdb kept only the in-frame ones, dropping some. The sample shows 15,000 to 20,000 clones, about 74% of them seen only once. Their cognate antigens are unknown. The ViraFEST assay expanded antigen-specific CD4+ T cells with viral peptide pools before sequencing. When around 10 days of culture had elapsed, CD4+ T cells were isolated. The person was diagnosed with PCR-confirmed SARS-CoV-2 infection between March and December 2020. Two doses of BNT162b2 or mRNA-1273 vaccine were administered to participants. This sample comprised CD4+ T cells from PBMCs cultured with SARS-CoV-2 spike peptides, obtained after COVID-19 vaccination. All receptors derive from a human donor who had a prior SARS-CoV-2 infection.

This rearrangement joins TRBV3-1 (or the pseudogene TRBV3-2) to TRBJ1-1; D gene uncertain. Trimming left V 1 base short and J 4 bases short, with 10 bases between. The CDR3 covers 14 residues. CDR1 is LGHDT, CDR2 YNNKEL, per germline (reference sequence). The CDR3 DNA follows: TGTGCCAGCAGCCAAGCGGGCCCGGGCACTGAAGCTTTCTTT. It encodes CASSQAGPGTEAFF.

In DNA, the CDR3 is TGCGCCAGCAACACCCATGTTGGAACAGGGGGTAGGGACACTGAAGCTTTCTTT. This gives the protein CASNTHVGTGGRDTEAFF. The V and J genes are TRBV10-1 and TRBJ1-1; 8 bases align to TRBD1. Germline-derived CDR1 and CDR2 are WNHNN and SYGVQD (reference sequence). J gave up 3 bases and V 7 bases, and 19 bases lay outside the gene matches. The CDR3 sequence is 18 residues long.

The chain combines TRBV7-2 with TRBJ1-2; TRBD1 might be the D (5 bases). Looked up from germline, CDR1 is SGHTA and CDR2 is FQGNSA. Trimming cost V 4 bases and J 5 bases, with 11 bases left between them. CDR3 length equals 13 residues. CDR3 loop: CASSSGIGYGYTF. DNA for the CDR3: TGTGCCAGCAGCTCAGGGATCGGGTATGGCTACACCTTC.

The V and J genes are TRBV13 and TRBJ1-4; no clear D gene. This CDR3 is built from 14 residues. The germline CDR1 and CDR2 sequences are PRHDT and FYEKMQ (reference sequence). Trimming removed 5 bases from V and 0 bases from J, with 7 bases in between. CDR3 coding DNA: TGTGCCAGCAGCCGACATGCAACTAATGAAAAACTGTTTTTT. Translated, it gives CASSRHATNEKLFF.

The CDR3 here is CASLRTGIETQYF. DNA of the CDR3: TGTGCCAGCTTGCGGACAGGGATAGAGACCCAGTACTTC. The rearrangement uses TRBV5-6 and TRBJ2-5; 8 nucleotides line up with TRBD1. This CDR3 is built from 13 residues. Germline-derived CDR1 and CDR2 are SGHDT and YYEEEE. Trimming removed 7 bases from V and 4 bases from J; junction bases left unmatched: 6. Looking up the rest from reference TRBV5-6 and TRBJ2-5 gives the full variable domain: DAGVTQSPTHLIKTRGQQVTLRCSPKSGHDTVSWYQQALGQGPQFIFQYYEEEERQRGNFPDRFSGHQFPNYSSELNVNALLLGDSALYLCASLRTGIETQYFGPGTRLLVL.

The chain employs TRBV30 and TRBJ1-1; possible D gene TRBD1, 6 bases. The CDR3 runs 12 residues. Germline assignment: CDR1 GTSNPN and CDR2 SVGIG (reference sequence). The V end was cut by 0 bases, the J end by 11 bases, with 13 bases between. The CDR3 region has the DNA TGTGCCTGGAGTGTGGGAGGGGGTAAGGCTTTCTTT. Its protein is CAWSVGGGKAFF.

The chain has TRBV7-2 and TRBJ2-5; D unclear. Germline CDR1 is SGHTA and CDR2 is FQGNSA. The CDR3 has 13 amino acids. Trimming removed 3 bases from V and 5 bases from J, with 10 bases in between. Written as DNA, the CDR3 is TGTGCCAGCAGCTTTGGACCCCCGGAGACCCAGTACTTC. This encodes CASSFGPPETQYF.

The chain recombines TRBV30 with TRBJ2-1; no clear D gene. The CDR3 totals 12 residues. The V end lost 1 base, the J end lost 5 bases, and 6 bases lay between the germline ends. The germline V gene has CDR1 GTSNPN and CDR2 SVGIG (reference sequence). The CDR3 DNA follows: TGTGCCTGGAGTGGTCGGAACAATGAGCAGTTCTTC. Encoded protein: CAWSGRNNEQFF.

The gene calls are TRBV5-1 and TRBJ1-1; 10 bases agree with TRBD1. The CDR3 sequence is 16 residues long. V was pared by 7 bases and J by 1 base, with 10 bases of the junction left unmatched. Germline V gene sequence: CDR1 SGHRS, CDR2 YFSETQ. CDR3 sequence (DNA): TGCGCCAGCCGGGACAGGGGCACTGAATCGAACACTGAAGCTTTCTTT. It codes for CASRDRGTESNTEAFF. Full variable domain (missing parts from reference TRBV5-1 and TRBJ1-1): KAGVTQTPRYLIKTRGQQVTLSCSPISGHRSVSWYQQTPGQGLQFLFEYFSETQRNKGNFPGRFSGRQFSNSRSEMNVSTLELGDSALYLCASRDRGTESNTEAFFGQGTRLTVV.

V gene TRBV7-9 combines with J gene TRBJ2-5; D gene uncertain. V lost 0 bases and J 7 bases, leaving 3 bases between the germline ends. The germline CDR1 and CDR2 sequences are SEHNR and FQNEAQ (reference sequence). The CDR3 is 11 residues long. The CDR3, as DNA: TGTGCCAGCAGCTTAGCCGGGACCCAGTACTTC. Amino acid sequence: CASSLAGTQYF.

The gene calls are TRBV24-1 and TRBJ2-3; TRBD1 aligns across 7 bases. Trimming cost V 3 bases and J 2 bases; bases outside gene matches: 7. CDR1 and CDR2 from the germline V gene are KGHDR and SFDVKD. The length of the CDR3 is 16 residues. CDR3 DNA sequence: TGTGCCACCAGTGATAGCCGGGACAGATACACAGATACGCAGTATTTT. Translated: CATSDSRDRYTDTQYF.

The chain recombines TRBV6-5 with TRBJ2-2; D is possibly TRBD2 (5 bases). With 0 bases removed from V and 4 bases from J, the gap between germline ends came to 12 bases. The CDR3 length is 16 residues. CDR1 and CDR2 from the germline V gene are MNHEY and SVGAGI. CDR3 protein: CASSYSPETSTGELFF. In DNA, the CDR3 is TGTGCCAGCAGTTACTCACCGGAAACTAGCACCGGGGAGCTGTTTTTT.

The chain joins TRBV3-1 (or the pseudogene TRBV3-2) to TRBJ2-1; weak D call: TRBD2 (6 bases). With 1 base removed from V and 7 bases from J, the gap between germline ends came to 17 bases. There are 16 residues in the CDR3. Germline V gene data show CDR1 as LGHDT and CDR2 as YNNKEL (reference sequence). This CDR3 is CASSQGGTREENEQFF. The CDR3, as DNA: TGTGCCAGCAGCCAAGGAGGAACCAGGGAGGAGAATGAGCAGTTCTTC.

This chain links TRBV7-2 with TRBJ2-1, with 8 bases that match TRBD2. The CDR3 totals 14 residues. The germline CDR1 and CDR2 sequences are SGHTA and FQGNSA. V dropped 11 bases and J dropped 7; count of bases not matched to a gene: 13. Written as DNA, the CDR3 is TGTGCCTCAAGCGGGGGCCTCTTTAGGAATGAGCAGTTCTTC. It specifies CASSGGLFRNEQFF.

This clone was seen only once. The chain uses TRBV18 and TRBJ2-5; D gene ambiguous. Between the trimmed V and J ends, which lost 3 bases and 2 bases, there was a span of 7 bases. The length of the CDR3 is 13 residues. The germline V gene has CDR1 KGHSH and CDR2 LQKENI. The CDR3 is CASSPGGQETQYF. The CDR3 bases are TGTGCCAGCTCACCGGGCGGTCAAGAGACCCAGTACTTC.

The chain carries TRBV11-2 and TRBJ2-5; D remains ambiguous. CDR1 SGHAT and CDR2 FQNNGV come from the germline V gene. The CDR3 is 15 amino acids. Trimming shortened V by 0 bases and J by 5 bases, and 13 bases separated the two germline ends. The CDR3 reads CASSLESGHGETQYF. The CDR3 coding sequence is TGTGCCAGCAGCTTAGAATCTGGCCACGGGGAGACCCAGTACTTC.

The chain employs TRBV11-3 and TRBJ2-3, with TRBD1 matching 7 bases. Losses at the gene ends were 4 bases for V and 0 bases for J; bases not matched to a gene: 10. The CDR3 extends over 17 amino acids. Germline CDR1 reads SGHNT; CDR2 reads YENEEA. The CDR3 spells CASSSSWDRSSTDTQYF. The CDR3 bases are TGTGCCAGCAGCTCAAGCTGGGACAGATCTAGCACAGATACGCAGTATTTT.

In this sample, this clone turned up once. The V gene is TRBV7-9, the J gene TRBJ2-7; TRBD1 might be the D (6 bases). V was shortened by 4 bases and J by 2 bases, with 12 bases between the two germline ends. The germline V gene encodes CDR1 SEHNR and CDR2 FQNEAQ (reference sequence). There are 14 residues in the CDR3. CDR3 amino acids: CASSYRTDAYEQYF. The DNA for the CDR3 is TGTGCCAGCAGCTACCGGACAGATGCCTACGAGCAGTACTTC.

The V call is TRBV4-2, the J call TRBJ1-2; possible D gene TRBD1, 6 bases. CDR3 size: 14 residues. Germline V gives CDR1 LGHNA, CDR2 YNFKEQ. The ends were cut back, 0 bases at V and 6 bases at J, with 11 bases in the middle. Written as DNA, the CDR3 is TGTGCCAGCAGCCAAGATATGGGACAACATGGCTACACCTTC. Protein product: CASSQDMGQHGYTF.

The chain has TRBV4-2 and TRBJ2-1; 10 positions match TRBD2. V gave up 1 base and J gave up 5 bases; unmatched junction bases: 5. Germline V gives CDR1 LGHNA, CDR2 YNFKEQ. The CDR3 extends over 16 amino acids. In DNA, the CDR3 is TGTGCCAGCAGCCAAGTAGGTAGCGGGGGGAACAATGAGCAGTTCTTC. Its protein is CASSQVGSGGNNEQFF.

This clone is termed medium-sized. The genes are TRBV7-3 and TRBJ1-4; weak D call: TRBD1 (5 bases). CDR1 and CDR2 (germline): SGHTA, FQGTGA. This CDR3 comprises 13 residues. Trimming removed 3 bases at V and 6 bases at J, with 8 bases between. CDR3 protein: CASSFKGDEKLFF. DNA for the CDR3: TGTGCCAGCAGCTTTAAAGGGGATGAAAAACTGTTTTTT.

This chain uses TRBV6-5 with TRBJ1-5, with TRBD1 matching over 10 bases. Unmatched junction bases numbered 2, after V lost 2 bases and J lost 7 bases. Germline lookup yields CDR1 MNHEY and CDR2 SVGAGI. This CDR3 comprises 14 residues. In nucleotides, the CDR3 is TGTGCCAGCAGTTACGACAGGGGGCGGCAGCCCCAGCATTTT. It yields the protein CASSYDRGRQPQHF.

In DNA form, the CDR3 reads TGCGCCAGCAGCTTGGGGGATGGGTGGACCTACGAGCAGTACTTC. Amino acids: CASSLGDGWTYEQYF. The chain carries TRBV5-1 and TRBJ2-7, with D hard to call. The CDR3 is 15 residues long. Trimming took 0 bases from V and 2 from J, leaving 12 bases between them. In germline, CDR1 is SGHRS, CDR2 YFSETQ.

The chain joins TRBV3-1 (or the pseudogene TRBV3-2) to TRBJ1-3; tentatively, D is TRBD1 (5 bases). Germline CDR1 and CDR2: LGHDT and YNNKEL (reference sequence). CDR3 length: 13 amino acids. V lost 3 bases and J lost 5, with 8 bases in between. CDR3 amino acids: CASSQTERNTIYF. The CDR3 DNA reads as TGTGCCAGCAGCCAGACAGAAAGAAACACCATATATTTT.

V and J are TRBV5-5 and TRBJ1-5; D possibly corresponds to TRBD1 (5 bases). Germline loops: CDR1 SGHKS, CDR2 YYEKEE (reference sequence). Trimming stripped 2 bases from V and 6 bases from J, with 9 bases between. The CDR3 is 13 residues long. CDR3 protein: CASSFEGLQPQHF. The CDR3 nucleotides are TGTGCCAGCAGCTTTGAGGGGCTTCAGCCCCAGCATTTT.

Of note for this clone: An end of the junction differs from the germline gene, which may be a read error. The rearrangement links TRBV29-1 to TRBJ2-1, with TRBD2 matching over 7 bases. This CDR3 comprises 15 residues. Germline assignment: CDR1 SQVTM and CDR2 ANQGSEA. The CDR3 reads CSVGGGTDTYSEQFF. The DNA of the CDR3 is TGCAGCGTTGGGGGGGGGACGGATACTTACAGTGAGCAGTTCTTC.

This clone occurred a few times. V gene TRBV4-2 combines with J gene TRBJ1-2; 10 bases align to TRBD1. This CDR3 has 19 amino acids. The germline gives CDR1 LGHNA, CDR2 YNFKEQ. V trimming: 1 base; J trimming: 5 bases; junction bases outside the gene matches: 16. The CDR3: CASSQAGPLDRGGTYGYTF. CDR3 DNA sequence: TGTGCCAGCAGCCAAGCGGGTCCCCTGGACAGGGGGGGCACATATGGCTACACCTTC.

The chain joins TRBV6-5 to TRBJ2-7, with D perhaps TRBD1 or TRBD2 (5 bases each). The CDR3 is 14 residues long. Germline CDR1 is MNHEY and CDR2 is SVGAGI. Trimming took off 3 bases at V and 8 bases at J, with 17 bases between the two ends. CDR3 coding DNA: TGTGCCAGCAGTTATCCCGGGACGTTGGCCCAGCAGTACTTC. It is translated as CASSYPGTLAQQYF.